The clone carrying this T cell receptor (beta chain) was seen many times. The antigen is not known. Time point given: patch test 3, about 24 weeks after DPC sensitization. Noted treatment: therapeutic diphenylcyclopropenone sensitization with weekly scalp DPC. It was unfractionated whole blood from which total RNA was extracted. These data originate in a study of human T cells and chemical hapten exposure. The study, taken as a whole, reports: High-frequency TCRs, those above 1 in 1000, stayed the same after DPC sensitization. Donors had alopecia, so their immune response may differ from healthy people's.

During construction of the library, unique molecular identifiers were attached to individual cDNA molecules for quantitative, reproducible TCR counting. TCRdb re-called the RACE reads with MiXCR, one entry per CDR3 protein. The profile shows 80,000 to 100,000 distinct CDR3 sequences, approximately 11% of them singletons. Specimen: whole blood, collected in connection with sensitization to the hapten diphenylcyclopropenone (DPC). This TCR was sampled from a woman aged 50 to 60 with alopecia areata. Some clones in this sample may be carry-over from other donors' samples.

Written as DNA, the CDR3 is TGTGCCAGCAGCGAGGGGGCAGGGATCACCGGGGAGCTGTTTTTT. It codes for CASSEGAGITGELFF. This sequence joins TRBV11-2 and TRBJ2-2, with 7 bases fitting TRBD1. Trimming removed 5 bases from V and 4 bases from J; junction bases left unmatched: 7. From germline, CDR1 is SGHAT and CDR2 FQNNGV. The CDR3 is made up of 15 amino acids.